This passage covers 26 T cell receptor beta chains from one sample sequenced in a study of blood T cell repertoires in COVID-19. The repertoire was sequenced with immunoSEQ multiplex PCR; TCRdb's copy has only in-frame clones and lacks some. The sample yields 200,000 to 250,000 clones, 86% seen once. What was sequenced was peripheral blood. The receptor source for this set is a man aged 30 to 45 who had recovered from COVID-19.

V is TRBV27 and J is TRBJ2-7; 7 bases map to TRBD1. J lost 4 bases, V lost 5 bases, and 8 bases had no gene match. The germline gives CDR1 MNHEY, CDR2 SMNVEV (reference sequence). The CDR3 extends over 14 amino acids. The CDR3 DNA sequence: TGTGCCAGCAGTGAGGGTCTACAGGGGTACGAGCAGTACTTC. Residues: CASSEGLQGYEQYF.

J is TRBJ1-2 and V is TRBV19; 7 nucleotides agree with TRBD1. CDR1 is LNHDA, CDR2 SQIVND, per germline (reference sequence). J lost 4 bases, V lost 4 bases, and 12 bases had no gene match. The CDR3 consists of 16 residues. The CDR3 DNA reads TGTGCCAGTAGTACCGGACAGGACGCAAACTTCTATGGCTACACCTTC. Its protein product is CASSTGQDANFYGYTF.

This clone was found many times. The chain employs TRBV27 and TRBJ2-1, with TRBD1 as a possible D gene (6 bases). The CDR3 totals 14 residues. The germline gives CDR1 MNHEY, CDR2 SMNVEV (reference sequence). The V and J ends lost 6 bases and 9 bases respectively, with 18 bases between them. CDR3 residues: CASRLMTGVLEQFF. DNA for the CDR3: TGTGCCAGCAGATTAATGACAGGAGTTCTTGAGCAGTTCTTC.

The rearrangement uses TRBV6-1 and TRBJ2-5; 13 nucleotides line up with TRBD2. Germline CDR1 is MNHNS and CDR2 is SASEGT. This CDR3 has 16 residues. The J segment lost 6 bases and the V segment lost 4 bases, leaving 8 bases of the junction unmatched. This chain's CDR3 is CASSGGTSGDGKTQYF. Written as DNA, the CDR3 is TGTGCCAGCAGTGGTGGGACTAGCGGGGACGGGAAGACCCAGTACTTC.

CDR3 loop: CASTSSGGLTDTQYF. CDR3 sequence (DNA): TGTGCCAGCACGTCTAGCGGGGGTCTCACAGATACGCAGTATTTT. This rearrangement joins TRBV9 to TRBJ2-3, with TRBD2 matching over 10 bases. Germline V CDR1 and CDR2: SGDLS, YYNGEE. The CDR3 length is 15 residues. Unmatched junction bases numbered 6, after V lost 6 bases and J lost 2 bases.

This chain uses TRBV29-1 with TRBJ1-5, with 7 bases lining up with TRBD1. CDR1 and CDR2 from the germline V gene are SQVTM and ANQGSEA. Germline trimming cut 4 bases from V and 0 bases from J; bases unmatched to any gene: 15. The CDR3 has 18 residues. The CDR3, as DNA: TGCAGCGTTGCCCCCTTTACAGGGGTCTCTTATAGCAATCAGCCCCAGCATTTT. This translates into CSVAPFTGVSYSNQPQHF.

The rearrangement joins TRBV6-6 to TRBJ2-1, with 11 bases lining up with TRBD2. The germline gives CDR1 MNHNY, CDR2 SVGAGI (reference sequence). This CDR3 spans 11 amino acids. V trimming: 6 bases; J trimming: 12 bases; junction bases outside the gene matches: 1. CDR3 sequence reads: CASRLAGGQFF. CDR3 DNA: TGTGCCAGCAGGCTAGCGGGGGGGCAGTTCTTC.

This clone was seen a handful of times. The chain has TRBV19 and TRBJ1-5; TRBD1 agrees at 12 bases. The J segment lost 6 bases and the V segment lost 5 bases, leaving 8 bases of the junction unmatched. Germline CDR1 LNHDA, CDR2 SQIVND (reference sequence). The CDR3 extends over 16 amino acids. DNA for the CDR3: TGTGCCAGTAGTCGGCACGAGGGACAGGGGGCTCAGCCCCAGCATTTT. Translated, it gives CASSRHEGQGAQPQHF.

This chain uses TRBV30 with TRBJ2-4, with D possibly being TRBD2 (6 bases). The length of the CDR3 is 12 residues. Trimming took off 0 bases at V and 7 bases at J, with 7 bases between the two ends. Germline CDR1 GTSNPN, CDR2 SVGIG (reference sequence). CDR3 loop: CAWSVSGNIQYF. As DNA, the CDR3 is TGTGCCTGGAGTGTAAGCGGGAACATTCAGTACTTC.

The chain links TRBV18 to TRBJ1-5, with 7 nucleotides matching TRBD1. CDR1 and CDR2 (germline): KGHSH, LQKENI. The CDR3 is made up of 14 amino acids. After removal of 4 bases from V and 4 bases from J, the junction contained 4 bases not matched to a gene. The CDR3 nucleotides are TGTGCCAGCTCACAGGGGGCGCGGAATCAGCCCCAGCATTTT. Its translation: CASSQGARNQPQHF.

The rearrangement uses TRBV5-1 and TRBJ1-6, with D maybe TRBD1 (5 bases). Germline loops: CDR1 SGHRS, CDR2 YFSETQ. The CDR3 spans 15 residues. Between the trimmed V and J ends, which lost 4 bases and 10 bases, there was a span of 18 bases. CDR3 sequence: CASSTGTALDSPLHF. Here the CDR3 DNA reads TGCGCCAGCAGCACCGGGACTGCCTTGGACTCACCCCTCCACTTT.

The rearrangement joins TRBV6-4 to TRBJ1-1; D is unclear. Trimming removed 0 bases from V and 8 bases from J, with 10 bases in between. The CDR3 length is 13 residues. Germline CDR1 reads MRHNA; CDR2 reads SNTAGT. Here the CDR3 reads CASSDSWAGEAFF. The CDR3 DNA follows: TGTGCCAGCAGTGACTCTTGGGCAGGAGAAGCTTTCTTT.

As DNA, the CDR3 is TGTGCCAGCAGCTTGGCACCCGGGACAGGGTACGAGCAGTACTTC. Amino acids: CASSLAPGTGYEQYF. The J gene is TRBJ2-7, the V gene TRBV5-5; TRBD1 matches 9 bases. The CDR3 length is 15 residues. Germline CDR1 and CDR2: SGHKS and YYEKEE (reference sequence). With 0 bases clipped from V and 4 bases from J, the junction kept 5 bases outside the gene matches. The full variable domain, in which reference TRBV5-5 and TRBJ2-7 provide the parts outside the CDR3, is DAGVTQSPTHLIKTRGQQVTLRCSPISGHKSVSWYQQVLGQGPQFIFQYYEKEERGRGNFPDRFSARQFPNYSSELNVNALLLGDSALYLCASSLAPGTGYEQYFGPGTRLTVT.

V gene TRBV9 combines with J gene TRBJ2-2, with TRBD1 identical over 8 bases. Germline loops: CDR1 SGDLS, CDR2 YYNGEE. The CDR3 covers 18 residues. Losses at the gene ends were 0 bases for V and 0 bases for J; bases not matched to a gene: 7. The CDR3 bases are TGTGCCAGCAGCGTAGCTGCAGGGGGCCTCGCGAACACCGGGGAGCTGTTTTTT. Protein sequence: CASSVAAGGLANTGELFF.

The rearrangement joins TRBV6-5 to TRBJ2-7, with D perhaps TRBD1 (6 bases). The CDR3 covers 13 residues. The V end lost 8 bases, the J end lost 3 bases, and 14 bases lay between the germline ends. Germline CDR1 is MNHEY and CDR2 is SVGAGI. CDR3 loop: CASYRTASYEQYF. The CDR3 coding sequence is TGTGCCAGCTACCGGACAGCGAGCTACGAGCAGTACTTC.

The rearrangement links TRBV18 to TRBJ2-1; TRBD2 aligns across 11 bases. The CDR3 loop spans 16 amino acids. J gave up 7 bases and V 2 bases, and 7 bases lay outside the gene matches. Germline values: CDR1 KGHSH, CDR2 LQKENI. CDR3 nucleotides: TGTGCCAGCTCACCAAAAGTAGCGGGGGGGAAAAATGAGCAGTTCTTC. This codes for CASSPKVAGGKNEQFF.

This chain links TRBV10-3 with TRBJ2-7; TRBD2 matches at 9 bases. The CDR3 contains 19 residues. Unmatched junction bases numbered 25, after V lost 6 bases and J lost 7 bases. Germline CDR1 ENHRY, CDR2 SYGVKD. CDR3 bases: TGTGCCATCAGACGGACAAAAAGACCCATTCAGTTGCGGGAGGGAGAGCAGTACTTC. The encoded protein is CAIRRTKRPIQLREGEQYF.

The V gene is TRBV5-1, the J gene TRBJ2-3, with 8 bases that match TRBD1. V dropped 6 bases and J dropped 1; count of bases not matched to a gene: 7. Germline CDR1 SGHRS, CDR2 YFSETQ. The CDR3 is 15 amino acids. The CDR3 reads CASTPTGEGTDTQYF. For the CDR3, the DNA is TGCGCCAGCACCCCGACAGGGGAGGGCACAGATACGCAGTATTTT.

The chain couples TRBV7-7 to TRBJ2-2; D might be TRBD2 (5 bases). The CDR3 runs to 14 residues. Germline values: CDR1 SSHAT, CDR2 FNYEAQ (reference sequence). V was shortened by 5 bases and J by 4 bases, with 11 bases between the two germline ends. CDR3 bases: TGTGCCAGCAGCCGAGGACTTGTCACCGGGGAGCTGTTTTTT. This encodes CASSRGLVTGELFF. Supplemented by reference TRBV7-7 and TRBJ2-2, the full variable domain reads GAGVSQSPRYKVTKRGQDVTLRCDPISSHATLYWYQQALGQGPEFLTYFNYEAQPDKSGLPSDRFSAERPEGSISTLTIQRTEQRDSAMYRCASSRGLVTGELFFGEGSRLTVL.

V is TRBV5-1 and J is TRBJ1-2, with TRBD1 as a possible D gene (5 bases). The CDR3 spans 15 residues. Germline V CDR1 and CDR2: SGHRS, YFSETQ. Trimming took 5 bases from V and 6 from J, leaving 20 bases between them. The CDR3 DNA sequence: TGCGCCAGCAGACTCTCCGGGGCCTCTAGCGATGGCTACACCTTC. Protein sequence: CASRLSGASSDGYTF. Looking up the rest from reference TRBV5-1 and TRBJ1-2 gives the full variable domain: KAGVTQTPRYLIKTRGQQVTLSCSPISGHRSVSWYQQTPGQGLQFLFEYFSETQRNKGNFPGRFSGRQFSNSRSEMNVSTLELGDSALYLCASRLSGASSDGYTFGSGTRLTVV.

The rearrangement joins TRBV11-2 to TRBJ2-1; D remains ambiguous. Germline CDR1 SGHAT, CDR2 FQNNGV. Trimming took off 1 base at V and 3 bases at J, with 10 bases between the two ends. The CDR3 runs 15 residues. This chain's CDR3 is CASSLVLVGYNEQFF. The CDR3 DNA reads as TGTGCCAGCAGCTTAGTTCTAGTTGGCTACAATGAGCAGTTCTTC.

The chain carries TRBV18 and TRBJ2-7; the match to TRBD1 covers 8 bases. V lost 6 bases to trimming and J lost 7 bases; unmatched junction nucleotides: 11. The germline V gene encodes CDR1 KGHSH and CDR2 LQKENI. This CDR3 is built from 14 residues. CDR3 region: CASSPGQGRVEQYF. In nucleotides, the CDR3 is TGTGCCAGCTCCCCCGGACAGGGAAGGGTTGAGCAGTACTTC.

This chain links TRBV7-6 with TRBJ2-2; 7 bases fit TRBD1. There are 16 residues in the CDR3. Germline V gene lookup returns CDR1 SGHVS and CDR2 FNYEAQ. Trimming at V came to 3 bases and at J to 0 bases, leaving 4 bases not matched to a gene. The CDR3 DNA sequence: TGTGCCAGCAGCTTGCGACAGGGTTCGAACACCGGGGAGCTGTTTTTT. Translation gives CASSLRQGSNTGELFF.

V gene TRBV19 combines with J gene TRBJ2-1; no clear D. Trimming left V 2 bases short and J 7 bases short, with 18 bases between. Germline CDR1 LNHDA, CDR2 SQIVND (reference sequence). CDR3 length: 16 residues. CDR3 region: CASSISPHSGGNEQFF. For the CDR3, the DNA is TGTGCCAGTAGTATATCCCCGCATTCGGGTGGAAATGAGCAGTTCTTC. Drawing the rest from reference TRBV19 and TRBJ2-1, the complete variable domain is DGGITQSPKYLFRKEGQNVTLSCEQNLNHDAMYWYRQDPGQGLRLIYYSQIVNDFQKGDIAEGYSVSREKKESFPLTVTSAQKNPTAFYLCASSISPHSGGNEQFFGPGTRLTVL.

V usage is TRBV29-1 and J usage is TRBJ2-2; D perhaps matches TRBD2 (6 bases). Germline CDR1 SQVTM, CDR2 ANQGSEA. V shed 7 bases and J shed 5 bases, with 17 bases lying between them. The length of the CDR3 is 14 residues. CDR3 nucleotide sequence: TGCAGCGCCAGAGGCGGGGTGCGAACCGGGGAGCTGTTTTTT. Encoded protein: CSARGGVRTGELFF.

The V gene is TRBV25-1, the J gene TRBJ1-2; 9 bases fit TRBD1. The germline V gene encodes CDR1 MGHDK and CDR2 SYGVNS. V shed 4 bases and J 5 bases; nucleotides not matched to a gene: 5. The CDR3 extends over 14 amino acids. CDR3 sequence: CASSGDRGEYGYTF. The CDR3 DNA follows: TGTGCCAGCAGTGGCGACAGGGGGGAATATGGCTACACCTTC.